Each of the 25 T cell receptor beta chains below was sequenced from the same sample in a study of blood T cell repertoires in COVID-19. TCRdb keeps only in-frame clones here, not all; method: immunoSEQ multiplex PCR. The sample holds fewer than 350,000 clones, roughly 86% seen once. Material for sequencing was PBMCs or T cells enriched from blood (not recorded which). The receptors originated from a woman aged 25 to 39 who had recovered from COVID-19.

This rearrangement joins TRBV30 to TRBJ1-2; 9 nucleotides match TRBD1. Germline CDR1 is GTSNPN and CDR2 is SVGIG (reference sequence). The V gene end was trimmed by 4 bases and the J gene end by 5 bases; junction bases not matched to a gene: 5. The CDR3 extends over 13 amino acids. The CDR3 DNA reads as TGTGCCTGGAAGGACAGGGGAATTTATGGCTACACCTTC. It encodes CAWKDRGIYGYTF. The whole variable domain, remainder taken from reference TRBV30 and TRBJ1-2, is SQTIHQWPATLVQPVGSPLSLECTVEGTSNPNLYWYRQAAGRGLQLLFYSVGIGQISSEVPQNLSASRPQDRQFILSSKKLLLSDSGFYLCAWKDRGIYGYTFGSGTRLTVV.

CDR3 DNA sequence: TGTGCCAGCAGCGATTACCGGGGGGGCTATGGCACTGAAGCTTTCTTT. Its translation is CASSDYRGGYGTEAFF. The rearrangement links TRBV7-8 to TRBJ1-1, with a possible D match to TRBD1 (6 bases). Germline V CDR1 and CDR2: SGHVS, FQNEAQ. This CDR3 has 16 residues. V was pared by 5 bases and J by 4 bases, with 20 bases between.

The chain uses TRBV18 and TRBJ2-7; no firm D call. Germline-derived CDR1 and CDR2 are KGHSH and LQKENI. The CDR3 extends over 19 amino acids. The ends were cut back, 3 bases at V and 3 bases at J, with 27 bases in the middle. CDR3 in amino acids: CASSPPLLDRYDSLYEQYF. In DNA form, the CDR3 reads TGTGCCAGCTCACCTCCTCTACTTGATAGATATGATTCCCTCTACGAGCAGTACTTC.

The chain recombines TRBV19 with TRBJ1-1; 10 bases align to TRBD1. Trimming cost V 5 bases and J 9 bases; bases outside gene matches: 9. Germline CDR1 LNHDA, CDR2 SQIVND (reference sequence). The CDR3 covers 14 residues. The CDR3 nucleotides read TGTGCCAGTAGTGCCCCGGGACAGGGGTCTAAAGCTTTCTTT. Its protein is CASSAPGQGSKAFF.

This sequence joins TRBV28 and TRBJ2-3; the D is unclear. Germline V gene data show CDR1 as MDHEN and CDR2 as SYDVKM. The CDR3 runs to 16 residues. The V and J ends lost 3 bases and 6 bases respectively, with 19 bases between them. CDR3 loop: CASSFDGRPYGDTQYF. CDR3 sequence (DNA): TGTGCCAGCAGTTTTGACGGCAGGCCGTATGGGGATACGCAGTATTTT.

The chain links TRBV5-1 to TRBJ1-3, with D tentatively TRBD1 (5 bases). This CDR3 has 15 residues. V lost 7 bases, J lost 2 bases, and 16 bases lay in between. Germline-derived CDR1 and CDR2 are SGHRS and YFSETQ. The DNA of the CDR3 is TGCGCCAGCTGTCGGAACAGGTCGCCTGGAAACACCATATATTTT. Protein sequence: CASCRNRSPGNTIYF.

The DNA of the CDR3 is TGTGCCAGCAGCTTGGGTGGACAGGGCAATAATCAGCCCCAGCATTTT. Translation: CASSLGGQGNNQPQHF. The genes are TRBV5-6 and TRBJ1-5; TRBD1 matches at 8 bases. CDR1 SGHDT and CDR2 YYEEEE come from the germline V gene. This CDR3 is built from 16 residues. V gave up 0 bases and J gave up 4 bases; unmatched junction bases: 6.

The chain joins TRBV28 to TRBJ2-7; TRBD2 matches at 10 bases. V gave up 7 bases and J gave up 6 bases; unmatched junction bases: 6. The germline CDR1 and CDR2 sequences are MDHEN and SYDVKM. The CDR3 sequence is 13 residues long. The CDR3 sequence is CASTILAGSEQYF. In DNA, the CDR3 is TGTGCCAGCACCATACTAGCGGGAAGCGAGCAGTACTTC.

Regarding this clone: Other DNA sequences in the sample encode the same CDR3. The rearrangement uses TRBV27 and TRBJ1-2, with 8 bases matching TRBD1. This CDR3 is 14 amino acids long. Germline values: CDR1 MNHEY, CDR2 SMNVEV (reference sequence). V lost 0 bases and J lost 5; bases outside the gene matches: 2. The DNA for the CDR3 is TGTGCCAGCAGTTTATCCAGGACAGGGTATGGCTACACCTTC. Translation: CASSLSRTGYGYTF.

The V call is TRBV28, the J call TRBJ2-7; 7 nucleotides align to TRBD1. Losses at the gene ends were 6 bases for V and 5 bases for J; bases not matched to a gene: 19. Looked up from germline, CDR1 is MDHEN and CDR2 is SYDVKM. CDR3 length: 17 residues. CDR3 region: CASSLLKGTVAFHEQYF. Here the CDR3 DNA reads TGTGCCAGCAGCTTACTTAAGGGGACAGTTGCTTTCCACGAGCAGTACTTC.

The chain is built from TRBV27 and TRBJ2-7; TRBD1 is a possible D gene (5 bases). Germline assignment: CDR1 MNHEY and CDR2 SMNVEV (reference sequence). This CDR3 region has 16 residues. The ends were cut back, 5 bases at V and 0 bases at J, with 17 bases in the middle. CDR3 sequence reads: CASSKRGPGSSYEQYF. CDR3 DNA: TGTGCCAGCAGTAAAAGGGGTCCGGGTAGCTCCTACGAGCAGTACTTC.

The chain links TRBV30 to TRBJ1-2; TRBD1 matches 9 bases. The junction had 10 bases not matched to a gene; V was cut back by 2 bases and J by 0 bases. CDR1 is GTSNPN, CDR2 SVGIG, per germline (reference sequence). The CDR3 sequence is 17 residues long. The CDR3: CAWSFELGQGTNYGYTF. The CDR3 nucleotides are TGTGCCTGGAGTTTCGAACTGGGACAGGGAACTAACTATGGCTACACCTTC.

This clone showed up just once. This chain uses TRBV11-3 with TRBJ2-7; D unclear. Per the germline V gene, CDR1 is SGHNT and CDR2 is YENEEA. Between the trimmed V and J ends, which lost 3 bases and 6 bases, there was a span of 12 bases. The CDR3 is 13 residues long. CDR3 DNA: TGTGCCAGCAGCTTGTTAATGCTCGGCGAGCAGTACTTC. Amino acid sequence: CASSLLMLGEQYF.

CDR3 protein: CSVAVSVISSGNTIYF. The CDR3 nucleotides are TGCAGCGTTGCGGTCTCTGTCATTAGCTCTGGAAACACCATATATTTT. The gene calls are TRBV29-1 and TRBJ1-3; D unclear. Trimming stripped 4 bases from V and 0 bases from J, with 16 bases between. The CDR3 length is 16 residues. Germline loops: CDR1 SQVTM, CDR2 ANQGSEA.

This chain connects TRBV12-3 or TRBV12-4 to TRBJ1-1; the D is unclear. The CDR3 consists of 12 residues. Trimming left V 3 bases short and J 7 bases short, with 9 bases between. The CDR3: CASSLVSGEAFF. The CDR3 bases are TGTGCCAGCAGTTTGGTCAGCGGTGAAGCTTTCTTT.

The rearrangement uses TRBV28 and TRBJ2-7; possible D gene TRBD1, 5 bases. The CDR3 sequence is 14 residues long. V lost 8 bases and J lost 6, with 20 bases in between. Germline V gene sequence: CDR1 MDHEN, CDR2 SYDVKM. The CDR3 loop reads CASSLGRVWSEQYF. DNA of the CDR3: TGTGCCAGCTCCCTTGGCAGGGTATGGAGCGAGCAGTACTTC. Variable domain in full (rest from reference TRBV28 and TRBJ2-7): DVKVTQSSRYLVKRTGEKVFLECVQDMDHENMFWYRQDPGLGLRLIYFSYDVKMKEKGDIPEGYSVSREKKERFSLILESASTNQTSMYLCASSLGRVWSEQYFGPGTRLTVT.

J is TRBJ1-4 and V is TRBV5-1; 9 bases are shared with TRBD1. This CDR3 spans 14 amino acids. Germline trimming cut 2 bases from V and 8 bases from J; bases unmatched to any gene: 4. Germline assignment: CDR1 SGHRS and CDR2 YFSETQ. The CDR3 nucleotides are TGCGCCAGCAGCTTACAGGGGGCGGGAGAAAAACTGTTTTTT. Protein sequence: CASSLQGAGEKLFF.

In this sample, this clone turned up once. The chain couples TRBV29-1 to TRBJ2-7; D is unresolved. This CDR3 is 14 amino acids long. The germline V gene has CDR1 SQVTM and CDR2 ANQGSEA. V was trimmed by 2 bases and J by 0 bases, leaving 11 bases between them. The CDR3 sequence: CSVELPSSSYEQYF. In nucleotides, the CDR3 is TGCAGCGTTGAATTGCCGTCGAGCTCCTACGAGCAGTACTTC.

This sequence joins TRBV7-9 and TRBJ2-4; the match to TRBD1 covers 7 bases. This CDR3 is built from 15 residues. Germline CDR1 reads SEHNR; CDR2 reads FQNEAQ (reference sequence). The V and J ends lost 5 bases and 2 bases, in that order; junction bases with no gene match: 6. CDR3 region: CASSPGQSSKNIQYF. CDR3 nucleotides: TGTGCCAGCAGCCCGGGACAGTCATCCAAAAACATTCAGTACTTC.

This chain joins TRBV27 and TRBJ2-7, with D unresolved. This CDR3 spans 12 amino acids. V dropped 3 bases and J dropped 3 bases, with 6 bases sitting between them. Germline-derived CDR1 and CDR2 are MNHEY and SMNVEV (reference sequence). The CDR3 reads CASSFLLYEQYF. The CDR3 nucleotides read TGTGCCAGCAGTTTCCTCCTCTACGAGCAGTACTTC.

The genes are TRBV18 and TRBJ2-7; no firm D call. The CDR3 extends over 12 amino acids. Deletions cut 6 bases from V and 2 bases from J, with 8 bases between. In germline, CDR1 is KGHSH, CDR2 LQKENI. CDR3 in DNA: TGTGCCAGCTCGTCAATCCCCTACGAGCAGTACTTC. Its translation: CASSSIPYEQYF.

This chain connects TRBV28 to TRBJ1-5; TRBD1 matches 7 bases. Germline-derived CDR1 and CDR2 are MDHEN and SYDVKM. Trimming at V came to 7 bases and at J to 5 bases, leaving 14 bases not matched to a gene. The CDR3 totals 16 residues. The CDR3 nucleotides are TGTGCCAGCACCTTGAGGGGGCGGTCCCCTGATCAGCCCCAGCATTTT. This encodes CASTLRGRSPDQPQHF.

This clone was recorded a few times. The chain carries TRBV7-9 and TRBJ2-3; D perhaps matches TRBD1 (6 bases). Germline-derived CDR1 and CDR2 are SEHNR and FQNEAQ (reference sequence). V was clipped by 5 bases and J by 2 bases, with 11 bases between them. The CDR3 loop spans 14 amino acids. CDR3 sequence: CASSLDSITDTQYF. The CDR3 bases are TGTGCCAGCAGCCTGGACAGTATCACAGATACGCAGTATTTT.

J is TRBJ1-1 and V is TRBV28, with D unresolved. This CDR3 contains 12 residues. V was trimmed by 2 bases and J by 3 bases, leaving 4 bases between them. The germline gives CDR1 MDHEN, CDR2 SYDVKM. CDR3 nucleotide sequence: TGTGCCAGCAGTTTACTCCACACTGAAGCTTTCTTT. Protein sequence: CASSLLHTEAFF. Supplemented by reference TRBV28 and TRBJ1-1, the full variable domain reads DVKVTQSSRYLVKRTGEKVFLECVQDMDHENMFWYRQDPGLGLRLIYFSYDVKMKEKGDIPEGYSVSREKKERFSLILESASTNQTSMYLCASSLLHTEAFFGQGTRLTVV.

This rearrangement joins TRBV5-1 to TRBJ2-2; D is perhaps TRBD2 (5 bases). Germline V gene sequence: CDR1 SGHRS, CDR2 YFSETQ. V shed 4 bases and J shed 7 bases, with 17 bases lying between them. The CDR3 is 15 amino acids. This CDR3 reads CASSPREGRGGELFF. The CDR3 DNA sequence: TGCGCCAGCAGCCCCCGAGAGGGCCGGGGCGGGGAGCTGTTTTTT.